This T cell receptor (beta chain) came from a study of T cell responses to AZD1222 COVID-19 vaccine. General observations from the study: Among spike-specific TCRs, nearly half reportedly target unmutated variant regions. No repertoire was sampled before or during the peak T cell response, only after it.

Measured with immunoSEQ multiplex PCR; TCRdb has only the in-frame clones, and not every one. The data contain about 120,000 clones, around 86% of them singletons. On this clone itself: What it recognizes is unknown.

This sequence originates from an adult in good health. Sample: peripheral blood, taken on day 0 of AZD1222 vaccination.

In nucleotides, the CDR3 is TGTGCCAGCAGTGGGGGACTCCTCAGCTCACCCCTCCACTTT. Amino acids: CASSGGLLSSPLHF. The genes are TRBV5-6 and TRBJ1-6, with a tentative D call TRBD1 (5 bases). V lost 5 bases to trimming and J lost 10 bases, with 16 bases between them. The CDR3 covers 14 residues. The germline CDR1 and CDR2 sequences are SGHDT and YYEEEE.